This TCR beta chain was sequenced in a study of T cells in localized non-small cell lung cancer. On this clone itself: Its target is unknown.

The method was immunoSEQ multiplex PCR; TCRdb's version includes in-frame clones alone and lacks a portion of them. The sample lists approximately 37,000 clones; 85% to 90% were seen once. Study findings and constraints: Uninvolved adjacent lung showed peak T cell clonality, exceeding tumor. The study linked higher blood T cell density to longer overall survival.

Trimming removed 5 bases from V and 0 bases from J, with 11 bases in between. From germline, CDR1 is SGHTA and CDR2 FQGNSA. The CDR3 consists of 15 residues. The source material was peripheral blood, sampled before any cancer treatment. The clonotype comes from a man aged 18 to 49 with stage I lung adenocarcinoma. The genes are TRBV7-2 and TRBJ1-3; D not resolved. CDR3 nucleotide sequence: TGTGCCAGCAGCCGACCCGGGAGCTCTGGAAACACCATATATTTT. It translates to CASSRPGSSGNTIYF.